These 2 T cell receptor beta chains originate from one sample sequenced in a study of T cells expressing NK-cell markers. TCRdb re-called the 5' RACE reads, yielding one record per CDR3 amino acid sequence without DNA. This sample's table reports about 550,000 distinct CDR3 sequences. Material for sequencing was blood T cells: a sorted CD56 or NKG2C T cell subset, CD4+ or CD8+ T cells, or bulk PBMC T cells (not recorded which). These receptors were taken from a man between 18 and 29 years old in good health.

This chain uses TRBV9 with TRBJ2-7. In germline, CDR1 is SGDLS, CDR2 YYNGEE. This CDR3 is built from 15 residues. CDR3: CASSESSGTPYEQYF.

The CDR3 region is CAIIQGVAYEQYF. The rearrangement joins TRBV7-9 to TRBJ2-7; the D call of TRBD1 rests on TCRdb alone, since no DNA is present to check it. Germline V CDR1 and CDR2: SEHNR, FQNEAQ (reference sequence). The CDR3 runs to 13 residues.